This TCR beta chain was captured by sequencing in a study of cytomegalovirus exposure and HLA in healthy donors. The study's findings and limits: No immune exposure information besides CMV serostatus was available. Indistinguishable V segments, including TRBV6-2 and TRBV6-3, were excluded.

PCR amplification relied on 60 Vbeta primers (plus 13 Jbeta primers). Profiled with immunoSEQ multiplex PCR; TCRdb holds only in-frame clones, not every one. Of about 100,000 clones listed, around 80% are singletons. About this clone: Its antigen is as yet unknown.

Trimming took 7 bases from V and 4 from J, leaving 17 bases between them. This CDR3 comprises 15 residues. The germline V gene has CDR1 SEHNR and CDR2 FQNEAQ (reference sequence). The rearrangement links TRBV7-9 to TRBJ1-3; D remains unclear. The source material was PBMCs. The TCR was taken from a woman aged 45-65 years in good health and CMV-seropositive. For the CDR3, the DNA is TGTGCCAGCACCGCCCCGGAGCGCCCAGGAAACACCATATATTTT. Protein product: CASTAPERPGNTIYF.